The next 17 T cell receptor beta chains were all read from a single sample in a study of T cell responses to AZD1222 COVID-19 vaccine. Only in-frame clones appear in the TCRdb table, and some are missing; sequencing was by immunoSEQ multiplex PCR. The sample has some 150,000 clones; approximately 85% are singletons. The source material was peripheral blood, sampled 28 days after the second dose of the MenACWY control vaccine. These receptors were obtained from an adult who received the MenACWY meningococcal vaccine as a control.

CDR3 loop: CAWSFSDREFYGYTF. The CDR3 DNA follows: TGTGCCTGGAGTTTTTCGGACAGGGAGTTCTATGGCTACACCTTC. V and J are TRBV30 and TRBJ1-2; 8 bases map to TRBD1. Trimming at V came to 2 bases and at J to 4 bases, leaving 9 bases not matched to a gene. CDR1 GTSNPN and CDR2 SVGIG come from the germline V gene (reference sequence). This CDR3 is built from 15 residues.

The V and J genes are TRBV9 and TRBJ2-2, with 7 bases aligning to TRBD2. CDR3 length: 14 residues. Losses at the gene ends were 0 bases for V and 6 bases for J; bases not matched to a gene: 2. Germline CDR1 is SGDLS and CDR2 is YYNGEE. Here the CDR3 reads CASSVVRESGELFF. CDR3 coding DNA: TGTGCCAGCAGCGTAGTGCGGGAGTCCGGGGAGCTGTTTTTT.

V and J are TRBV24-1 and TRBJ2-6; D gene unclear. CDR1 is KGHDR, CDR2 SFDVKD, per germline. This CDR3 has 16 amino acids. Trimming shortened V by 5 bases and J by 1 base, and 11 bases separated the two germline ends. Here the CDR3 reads CATSGAPPSGANVLTF. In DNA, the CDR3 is TGTGCCACCAGTGGCGCTCCCCCTTCTGGGGCCAACGTCCTGACTTTC.

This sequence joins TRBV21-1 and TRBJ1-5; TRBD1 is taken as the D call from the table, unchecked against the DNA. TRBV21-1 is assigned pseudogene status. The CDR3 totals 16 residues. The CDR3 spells CASSKVKGAGNQPQHF. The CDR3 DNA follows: TGTGCCAGCAGCAAAGTTAAGGGGGCGGGCAATCAGCCCCAGCATTTT.

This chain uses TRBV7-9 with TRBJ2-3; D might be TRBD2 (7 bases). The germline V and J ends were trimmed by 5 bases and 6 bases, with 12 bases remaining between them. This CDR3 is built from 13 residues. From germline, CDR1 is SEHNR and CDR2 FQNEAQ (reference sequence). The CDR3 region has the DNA TGTGCCAGCAGCAAACGGGGGGCGGATACGCAGTATTTT. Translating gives CASSKRGADTQYF.

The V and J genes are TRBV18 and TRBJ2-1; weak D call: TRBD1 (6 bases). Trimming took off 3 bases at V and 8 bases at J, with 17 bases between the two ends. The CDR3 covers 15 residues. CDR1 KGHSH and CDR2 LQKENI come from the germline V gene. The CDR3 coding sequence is TGTGCCAGCTCACCCCCGCAACAGGGTGGGCATGAGCAGTTCTTC. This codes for CASSPPQQGGHEQFF.

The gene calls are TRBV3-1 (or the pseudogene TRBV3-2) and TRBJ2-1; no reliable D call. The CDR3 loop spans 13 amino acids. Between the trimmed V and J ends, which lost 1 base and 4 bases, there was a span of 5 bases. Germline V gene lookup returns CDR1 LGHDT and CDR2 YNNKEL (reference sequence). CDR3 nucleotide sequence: TGTGCCAGCAGCCAAGGAGGTTACAATGAGCAGTTCTTC. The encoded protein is CASSQGGYNEQFF.

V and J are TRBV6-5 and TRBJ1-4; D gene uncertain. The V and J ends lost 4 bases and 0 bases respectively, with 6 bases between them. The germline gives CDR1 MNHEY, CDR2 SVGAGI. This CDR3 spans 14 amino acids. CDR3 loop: CASSWRATNEKLFF. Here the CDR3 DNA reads TGTGCCAGCAGTTGGAGAGCAACTAATGAAAAACTGTTTTTT.

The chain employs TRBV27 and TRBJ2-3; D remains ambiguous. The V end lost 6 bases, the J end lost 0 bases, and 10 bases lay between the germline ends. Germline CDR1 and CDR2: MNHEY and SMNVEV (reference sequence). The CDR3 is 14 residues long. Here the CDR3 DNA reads TGTGCCAGCAGGGGAAATCAGAGCACAGATACGCAGTATTTT. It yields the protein CASRGNQSTDTQYF.

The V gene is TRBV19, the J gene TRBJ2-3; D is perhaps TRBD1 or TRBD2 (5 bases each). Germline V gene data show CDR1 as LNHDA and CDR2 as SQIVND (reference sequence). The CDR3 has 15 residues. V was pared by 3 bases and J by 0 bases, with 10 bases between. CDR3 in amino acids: CASSIQGASTDTQYF. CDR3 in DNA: TGTGCCAGTAGTATCCAGGGAGCTAGCACAGATACGCAGTATTTT.

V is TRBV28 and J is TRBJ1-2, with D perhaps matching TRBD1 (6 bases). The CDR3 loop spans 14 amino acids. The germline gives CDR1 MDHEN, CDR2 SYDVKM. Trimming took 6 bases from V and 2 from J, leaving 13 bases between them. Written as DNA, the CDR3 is TGTGCCAGCAGCCTACACCAGGGGAACTATGGCTACACCTTC. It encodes CASSLHQGNYGYTF.

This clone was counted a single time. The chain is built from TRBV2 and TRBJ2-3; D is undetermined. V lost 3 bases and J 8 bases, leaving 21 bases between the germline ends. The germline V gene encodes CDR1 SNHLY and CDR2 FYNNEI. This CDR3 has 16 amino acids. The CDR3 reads CASSETPAAQMATQYF. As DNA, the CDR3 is TGTGCCAGCAGTGAGACGCCCGCAGCGCAGATGGCTACGCAGTATTTT.

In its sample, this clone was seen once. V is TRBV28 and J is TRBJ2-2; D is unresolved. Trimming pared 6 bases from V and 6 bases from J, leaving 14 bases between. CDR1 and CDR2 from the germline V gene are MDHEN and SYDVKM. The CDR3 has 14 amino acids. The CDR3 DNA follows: TGTGCCAGCAGCACTCCTGCTCGGCCCGGGGAGCTGTTTTTT. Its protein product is CASSTPARPGELFF.

This CDR3 is CSVEAGKNTEAFF. CDR3 DNA sequence: TGCAGCGTTGAGGCAGGGAAGAACACTGAAGCTTTCTTT. The chain couples TRBV29-1 to TRBJ1-1, with a weak D call TRBD1 (5 bases). Looked up from germline, CDR1 is SQVTM and CDR2 is ANQGSEA. V was clipped by 3 bases and J by 1 base, with 9 bases between them. The CDR3 is 13 residues long.

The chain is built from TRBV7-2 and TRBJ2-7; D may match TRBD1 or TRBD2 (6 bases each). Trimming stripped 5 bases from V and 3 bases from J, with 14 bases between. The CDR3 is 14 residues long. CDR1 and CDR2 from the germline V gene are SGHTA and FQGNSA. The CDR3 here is CASSDAGHYYEQYF. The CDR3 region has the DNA TGTGCCAGCAGCGACGCGGGACACTACTACGAGCAGTACTTC.

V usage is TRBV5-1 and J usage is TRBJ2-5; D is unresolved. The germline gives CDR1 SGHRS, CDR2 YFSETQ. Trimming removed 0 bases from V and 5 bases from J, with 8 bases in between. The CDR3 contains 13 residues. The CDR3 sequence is CASSLGGWETQYF. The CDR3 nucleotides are TGCGCCAGCAGCTTGGGGGGTTGGGAGACCCAGTACTTC.

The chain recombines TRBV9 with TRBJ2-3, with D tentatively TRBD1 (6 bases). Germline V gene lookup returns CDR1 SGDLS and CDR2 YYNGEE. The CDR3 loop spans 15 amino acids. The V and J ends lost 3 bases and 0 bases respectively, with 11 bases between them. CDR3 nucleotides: TGTGCCAGCAGCGCCGAGACAGGAAGCACAGATACGCAGTATTTT. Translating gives CASSAETGSTDTQYF.